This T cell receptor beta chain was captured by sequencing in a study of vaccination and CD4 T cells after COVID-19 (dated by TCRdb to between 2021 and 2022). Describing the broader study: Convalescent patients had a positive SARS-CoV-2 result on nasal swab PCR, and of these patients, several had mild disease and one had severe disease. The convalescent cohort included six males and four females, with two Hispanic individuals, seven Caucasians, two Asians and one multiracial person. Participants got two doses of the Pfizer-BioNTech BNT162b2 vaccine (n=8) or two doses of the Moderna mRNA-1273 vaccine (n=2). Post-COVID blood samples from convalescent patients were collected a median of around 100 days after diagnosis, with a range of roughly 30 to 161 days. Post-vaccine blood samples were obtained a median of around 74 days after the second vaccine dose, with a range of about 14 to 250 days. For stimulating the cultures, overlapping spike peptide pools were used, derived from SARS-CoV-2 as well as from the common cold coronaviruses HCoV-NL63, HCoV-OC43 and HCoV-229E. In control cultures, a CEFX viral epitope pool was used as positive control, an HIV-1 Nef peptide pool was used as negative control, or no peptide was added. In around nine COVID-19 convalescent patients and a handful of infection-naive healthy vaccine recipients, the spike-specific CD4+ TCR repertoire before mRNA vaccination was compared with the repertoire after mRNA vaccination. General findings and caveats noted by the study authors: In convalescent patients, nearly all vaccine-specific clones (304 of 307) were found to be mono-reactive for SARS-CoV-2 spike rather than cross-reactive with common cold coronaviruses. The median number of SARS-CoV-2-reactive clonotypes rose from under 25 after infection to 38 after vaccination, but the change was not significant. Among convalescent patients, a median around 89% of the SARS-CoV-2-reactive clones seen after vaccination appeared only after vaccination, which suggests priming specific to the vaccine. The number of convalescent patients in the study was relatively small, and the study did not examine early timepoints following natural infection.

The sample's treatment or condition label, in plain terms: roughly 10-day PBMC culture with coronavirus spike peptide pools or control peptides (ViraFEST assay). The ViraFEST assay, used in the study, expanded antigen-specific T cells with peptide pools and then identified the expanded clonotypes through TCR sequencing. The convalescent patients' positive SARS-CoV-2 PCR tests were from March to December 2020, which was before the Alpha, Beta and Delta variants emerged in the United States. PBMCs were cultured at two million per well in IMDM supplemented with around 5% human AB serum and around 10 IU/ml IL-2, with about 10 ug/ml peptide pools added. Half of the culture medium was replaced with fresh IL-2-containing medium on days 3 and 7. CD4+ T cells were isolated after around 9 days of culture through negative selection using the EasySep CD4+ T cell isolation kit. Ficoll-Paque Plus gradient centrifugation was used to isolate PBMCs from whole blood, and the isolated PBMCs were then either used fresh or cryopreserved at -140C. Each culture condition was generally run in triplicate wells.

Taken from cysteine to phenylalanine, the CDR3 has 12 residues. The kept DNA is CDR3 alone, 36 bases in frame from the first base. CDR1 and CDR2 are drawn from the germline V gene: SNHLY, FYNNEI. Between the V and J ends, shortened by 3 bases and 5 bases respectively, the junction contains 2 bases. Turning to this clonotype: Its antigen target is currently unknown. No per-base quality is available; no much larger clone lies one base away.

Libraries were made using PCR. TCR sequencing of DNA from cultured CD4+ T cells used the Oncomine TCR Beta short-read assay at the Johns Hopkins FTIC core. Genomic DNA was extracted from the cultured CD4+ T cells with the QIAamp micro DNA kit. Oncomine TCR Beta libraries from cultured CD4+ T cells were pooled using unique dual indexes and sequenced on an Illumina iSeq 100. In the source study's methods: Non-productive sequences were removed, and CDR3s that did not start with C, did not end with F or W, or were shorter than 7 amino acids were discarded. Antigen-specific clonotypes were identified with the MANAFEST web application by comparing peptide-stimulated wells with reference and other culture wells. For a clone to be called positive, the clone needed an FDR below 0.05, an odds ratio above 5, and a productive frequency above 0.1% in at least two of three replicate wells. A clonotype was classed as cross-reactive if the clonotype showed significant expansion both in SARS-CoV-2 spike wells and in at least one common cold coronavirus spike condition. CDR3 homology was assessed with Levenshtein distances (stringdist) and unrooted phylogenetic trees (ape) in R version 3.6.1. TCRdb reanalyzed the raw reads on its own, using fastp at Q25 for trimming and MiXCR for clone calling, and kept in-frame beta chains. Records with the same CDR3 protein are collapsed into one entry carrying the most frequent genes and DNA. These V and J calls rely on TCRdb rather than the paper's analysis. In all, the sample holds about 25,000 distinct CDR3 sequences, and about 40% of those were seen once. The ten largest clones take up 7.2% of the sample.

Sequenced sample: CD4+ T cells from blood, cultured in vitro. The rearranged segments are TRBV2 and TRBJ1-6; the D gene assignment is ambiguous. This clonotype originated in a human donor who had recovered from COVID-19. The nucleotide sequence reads TGTGCCAGCAGTGACAATAATTCACCCCTCCACTTT. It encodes CASSDNNSPLHF.